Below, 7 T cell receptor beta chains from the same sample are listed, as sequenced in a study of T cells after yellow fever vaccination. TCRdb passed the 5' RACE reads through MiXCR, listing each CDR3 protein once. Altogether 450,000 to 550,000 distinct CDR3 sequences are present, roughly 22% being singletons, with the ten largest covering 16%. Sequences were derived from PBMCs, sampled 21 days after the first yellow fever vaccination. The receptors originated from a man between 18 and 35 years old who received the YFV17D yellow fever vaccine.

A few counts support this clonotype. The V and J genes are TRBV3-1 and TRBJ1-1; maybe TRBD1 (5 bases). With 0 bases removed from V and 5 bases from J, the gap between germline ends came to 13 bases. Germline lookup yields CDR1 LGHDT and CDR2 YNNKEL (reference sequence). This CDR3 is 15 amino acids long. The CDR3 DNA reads TGTGCCAGCAGCCAAGATATATTGGGGGGAACTGAAGCTTTCTTT. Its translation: CASSQDILGGTEAFF.

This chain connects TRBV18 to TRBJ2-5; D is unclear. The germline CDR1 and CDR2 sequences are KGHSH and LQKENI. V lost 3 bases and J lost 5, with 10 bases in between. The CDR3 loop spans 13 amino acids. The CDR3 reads CASSPATGETQYF. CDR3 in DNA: TGTGCCAGCTCACCGGCAACCGGGGAGACCCAGTACTTC.

CDR3 sequence: CASSPEQGPDTQYF. CDR3 sequence (DNA): TGTGCCAGCAGCCCCGAACAGGGCCCAGATACGCAGTATTTT. The chain recombines TRBV7-9 with TRBJ2-3, with a tentative D call TRBD1 (6 bases). This CDR3 has 14 amino acids. V shed 5 bases and J shed 4 bases, with 13 bases lying between them. The germline V gene encodes CDR1 SEHNR and CDR2 FQNEAQ (reference sequence).

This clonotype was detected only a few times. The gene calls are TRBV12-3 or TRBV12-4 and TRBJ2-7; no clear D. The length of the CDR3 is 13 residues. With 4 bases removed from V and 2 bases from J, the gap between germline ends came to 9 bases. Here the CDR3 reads CASSSRVAYEQYF. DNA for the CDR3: TGTGCCAGCAGTTCACGGGTTGCCTACGAGCAGTACTTC.

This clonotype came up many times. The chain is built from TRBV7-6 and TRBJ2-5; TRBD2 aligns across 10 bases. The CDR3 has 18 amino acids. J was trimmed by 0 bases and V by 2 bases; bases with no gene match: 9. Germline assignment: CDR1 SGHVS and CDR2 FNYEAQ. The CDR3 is CASSLSGLSGGNQETQYF. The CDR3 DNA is TGTGCCAGCAGCTTATCCGGGCTTAGCGGGGGGAACCAAGAGACCCAGTACTTC. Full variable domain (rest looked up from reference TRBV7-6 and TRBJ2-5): GAGVSQSPRYKVTKRGQDVALRCDPISGHVSLYWYRQALGQGPEFLTYFNYEAQQDKSGLPNDRFSAERPEGSISTLTIQRTEQRDSAMYRCASSLSGLSGGNQETQYFGPGTRLLVL.

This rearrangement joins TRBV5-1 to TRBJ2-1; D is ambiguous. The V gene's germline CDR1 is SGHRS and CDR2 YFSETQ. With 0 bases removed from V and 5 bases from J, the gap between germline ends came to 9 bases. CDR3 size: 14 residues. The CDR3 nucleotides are TGCGCCAGCAGCTTGGGTGATAGGGACAATGAGCAGTTCTTC. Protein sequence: CASSLGDRDNEQFF.

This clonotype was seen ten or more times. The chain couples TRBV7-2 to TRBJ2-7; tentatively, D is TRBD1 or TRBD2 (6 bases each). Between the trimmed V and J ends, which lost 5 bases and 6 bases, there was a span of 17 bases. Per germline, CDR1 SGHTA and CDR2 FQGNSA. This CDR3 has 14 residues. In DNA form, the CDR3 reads TGTGCCAGCAGCGCCGGGGGCCCCAGCACCGAGCAGTACTTC. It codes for CASSAGGPSTEQYF.